A single sample gave rise to the 14 T cell receptor beta chains below, sequenced in a study of Ad26.COV2.S vaccination and SARS-CoV-2 variants. Treatment indicated: roughly 19 received Ad26.COV2.S at low or high dose, single or two shots; about 5 received placebo; per-sample allocation not given. Sampling happened 63 days after the first vaccine or placebo injection. Generated by immunoSEQ multiplex PCR, the TCRdb table keeps only in-frame clones and is missing some. Here the sample spans approximately 250,000 clones, around nine tenths being singletons. Sequencing was performed on peripheral blood, taken in a trial of Ad26.COV2.S vaccine versus placebo. Receptors originate from a person aged 18-60 years who received the Ad26.COV2.S COVID-19 vaccine or a placebo.

This clone was seen a single time. The same CDR3 is also encoded by other DNA sequences in this sample. J is TRBJ2-7 and V is TRBV7-9; possible D gene TRBD1, 5 bases. This CDR3 has 14 residues. Germline V gives CDR1 SEHNR, CDR2 FQNEAQ (reference sequence). Trimming left V 1 base short and J 2 bases short, with 9 bases between. This CDR3 is CASSLGQGTYEQYF. The CDR3 DNA sequence: TGTGCCAGCAGCTTAGGGCAGGGAACCTACGAGCAGTACTTC.

The chain carries TRBV7-8 and TRBJ2-7; D is tentatively TRBD1 or TRBD2 (5 bases each). The CDR3 is made up of 14 amino acids. Trimming took 1 base from V and 7 from J, leaving 14 bases between them. Germline CDR1 reads SGHVS; CDR2 reads FQNEAQ. This CDR3 is CASSLGGTFGEQYF. CDR3 nucleotide sequence: TGTGCCAGCAGCTTAGGGGGGACCTTTGGGGAGCAGTACTTC.

This CDR3 is CASTSTGGPFYV. In DNA form, the CDR3 reads TGTGCCAGCACCTCGACGGGAGGGCCCTTCTACGTC. The genes are TRBV7-8 and TRBJ2-7; 8 nucleotides align to TRBD2. CDR1 is SGHVS, CDR2 FQNEAQ, per germline. CDR3 length: 12 amino acids. After removal of 7 bases from V and 13 bases from J, the junction contained 12 bases not matched to a gene.

The CDR3 is CAISEYQIIPTSSGNTIYF. CDR3 in DNA: TGTGCCATCAGTGAGTATCAGATCATTCCTACGAGCTCTGGAAACACCATATATTTT. The V call is TRBV10-3, the J call TRBJ1-3; D is ambiguous. Germline CDR1 is ENHRY and CDR2 is SYGVKD. The CDR3 covers 19 residues. Trimming removed 1 base at V and 0 bases at J, with 19 bases between.

The chain employs TRBV30 and TRBJ2-4; TRBD2 might be the D (7 bases). Deletions cut 0 bases from V and 0 bases from J, with 24 bases between. The CDR3 contains 20 residues. The germline V gene has CDR1 GTSNPN and CDR2 SVGIG (reference sequence). The CDR3 is CAWSVGWEGGFSLAKNIQYF. The CDR3 DNA is TGTGCCTGGAGTGTAGGATGGGAGGGGGGCTTCTCCTTAGCCAAAAACATTCAGTACTTC.

This sequence joins TRBV14 and TRBJ2-5, with 11 bases lining up with TRBD2. Germline V lookup: CDR1 SGHDN, CDR2 FVKESK. The length of the CDR3 is 16 residues. The V and J ends lost 2 bases and 5 bases, in that order; junction bases with no gene match: 7. The CDR3 DNA is TGTGCCAGCAGCCAACTCACTAGCGGGGGCGCCGAGACCCAGTACTTC. Translating gives CASSQLTSGGAETQYF.

The chain recombines TRBV7-2 with TRBJ1-2; unclear D gene. The CDR3 contains 14 residues. Germline loops: CDR1 SGHTA, CDR2 FQGNSA. Trimming pared 5 bases from V and 0 bases from J, leaving 10 bases between. The CDR3 is CASSPDTTNYGYTF. CDR3 coding DNA: TGTGCCAGCAGCCCCGATACTACTAACTATGGCTACACCTTC.

V and J are TRBV5-1 and TRBJ1-5; TRBD1 is a possible D gene (5 bases). In germline, CDR1 is SGHRS, CDR2 YFSETQ. Trimming removed 2 bases at V and 8 bases at J, with 14 bases between. This CDR3 has 14 amino acids. CDR3 protein: CASSLNTAGEPQHF. The CDR3 DNA reads TGCGCCAGCAGCTTAAATACGGCGGGGGAGCCCCAGCATTTT.

This clone occurred a few times. This sequence joins TRBV27 and TRBJ1-3; possibly TRBD1 for D (5 bases). The CDR3 runs to 15 residues. Germline values: CDR1 MNHEY, CDR2 SMNVEV (reference sequence). Trimming removed 6 bases from V and 1 base from J, with 13 bases in between. CDR3 in amino acids: CASRKGSQSGNTIYF. Here the CDR3 DNA reads TGTGCCAGCAGAAAGGGGTCTCAATCTGGAAACACCATATATTTT.

The V call is TRBV9, the J call TRBJ2-7; TRBD1 matches 9 bases. Germline CDR1 SGDLS, CDR2 YYNGEE. This CDR3 has 14 amino acids. V dropped 2 bases and J dropped 6; count of bases not matched to a gene: 6. The CDR3 region is CASSVRDRDLEQYF. DNA for the CDR3: TGTGCCAGCAGCGTCCGGGACAGGGACCTCGAGCAGTACTTC.

V gene TRBV19 combines with J gene TRBJ2-2; the D is unclear. The CDR3 runs 15 residues. Germline loops: CDR1 LNHDA, CDR2 SQIVND (reference sequence). V was pared by 9 bases and J by 2 bases, with 16 bases between. Here the CDR3 DNA reads TGTGCCAGGCCCGAGACATGTAATAACACCGGGGAGCTGTTTTTT. It translates to CARPETCNNTGELFF.

The chain uses TRBV6-6 and TRBJ1-1; TRBD1 matches 7 bases. Germline loops: CDR1 MNHNY, CDR2 SVGAGI (reference sequence). V trimming: 4 bases; J trimming: 4 bases; junction bases outside the gene matches: 9. The length of the CDR3 is 15 residues. Here the CDR3 DNA reads TGTGCCAGCAGTTGGGCTAACAGGGGAGGCACTGAAGCTTTCTTT. It yields the protein CASSWANRGGTEAFF.

This sequence joins TRBV19 and TRBJ2-2; D remains unclear. This CDR3 comprises 12 residues. V lost 1 base and J lost 8, with 5 bases in between. Germline CDR1 LNHDA, CDR2 SQIVND (reference sequence). The CDR3 sequence is CASSIAVGELFF. CDR3 nucleotide sequence: TGTGCCAGTAGTATAGCCGTAGGGGAGCTGTTTTTT.

This clone occurred once. This chain uses TRBV10-3 with TRBJ1-1; possible D gene TRBD1, 5 bases. The CDR3 consists of 14 residues. V lost 4 bases and J lost 0, with 9 bases in between. Per germline, CDR1 ENHRY and CDR2 SYGVKD. The CDR3 nucleotides are TGTGCCATCAGTGGGGACGGGATGAACACTGAAGCTTTCTTT. The encoded protein is CAISGDGMNTEAFF.